Below, 28 T cell receptor beta chains from the same sample are listed, as sequenced in a study of radiation and T cells in renal cell carcinoma. Treatment reported: treatment-naive control, cytoreductive nephrectomy. Here immunoSEQ multiplex PCR was the method, and the copy in TCRdb shows in-frame clones only, minus some. This sample has around 22,000 clones; more than 45% occur once, and the top ten carry under 25%. The starting material was tumor tissue, obtained from a patient whose treatment was nephrectomy without radiotherapy. The receptor source for this set is a man aged 35-49 years with renal cell carcinoma.

V usage is TRBV4-2 and J usage is TRBJ2-2; 7 nucleotides align to TRBD2. Germline V gene data show CDR1 as LGHNA and CDR2 as YNFKEQ. CDR3 size: 16 residues. The V and J ends lost 2 bases and 4 bases, in that order; junction bases with no gene match: 7. CDR3 residues: CASSQKPTGGTGELFF. CDR3 sequence (DNA): TGTGCCAGCAGCCAAAAGCCAACGGGAGGCACCGGGGAGCTGTTTTTT.

This sequence joins TRBV25-1 and TRBJ1-4; D is ambiguous. This CDR3 has 14 amino acids. Trimming shortened V by 4 bases and J by 5 bases, and 11 bases separated the two germline ends. CDR1 and CDR2 (germline): MGHDK, SYGVNS. CDR3 amino acids: CASSGFPLNEKLFF. The DNA of the CDR3 is TGTGCCAGCAGTGGTTTCCCCTTAAATGAAAAACTGTTTTTT.

The chain combines TRBV4-1 with TRBJ2-7; D unresolved. CDR1 is MGHRA and CDR2 is YSYEKL in the germline V gene. V was clipped by 0 bases and J by 0 bases, with 9 bases between them. The CDR3 has 15 residues. CDR3 in DNA: TGCGCCAGCAGCCAAGATTACAGCATCTCCTACGAGCAGTACTTC. Translated: CASSQDYSISYEQYF.

CDR3 loop: CASSLTPIIGAGGWNEQFF. Written as DNA, the CDR3 is TGTGCCAGCAGTTTAACCCCTATAATCGGGGCAGGGGGCTGGAATGAGCAGTTCTTC. The rearrangement joins TRBV28 to TRBJ2-1; 8 nucleotides line up with TRBD1. This CDR3 region has 19 residues. J lost 7 bases, V lost 2 bases, and 19 bases had no gene match. Germline CDR1 reads MDHEN; CDR2 reads SYDVKM. The entire variable domain, with the rest obtained from reference TRBV28 and TRBJ2-1, is as follows: DVKVTQSSRYLVKRTGEKVFLECVQDMDHENMFWYRQDPGLGLRLIYFSYDVKMKEKGDIPEGYSVSREKKERFSLILESASTNQTSMYLCASSLTPIIGAGGWNEQFFGPGTRLTVL.

This rearrangement joins TRBV5-1 to TRBJ1-1; 9 positions match TRBD1. CDR1 and CDR2 (germline): SGHRS, YFSETQ. Unmatched junction bases numbered 0, after V lost 3 bases and J lost 3 bases. This CDR3 region has 13 residues. The CDR3 loop reads CASSWTGDTEAFF. The DNA of the CDR3 is TGCGCCAGCAGCTGGACAGGGGACACTGAAGCTTTCTTT.

The V call is TRBV7-2, the J call TRBJ2-1; no definite D call. V gave up 3 bases and J gave up 8 bases, with 11 bases separating them. Germline V gene lookup returns CDR1 SGHTA and CDR2 FQGNSA. The CDR3 covers 13 residues. Here the CDR3 reads CASSFYGVDEQFF. The CDR3 DNA sequence: TGTGCCAGCAGCTTTTATGGGGTCGATGAGCAGTTCTTC.

This chain joins TRBV15 and TRBJ2-7; D is tentatively TRBD1 or TRBD2 (6 bases each). CDR1 is LNHNV and CDR2 is YYDKDF in the germline V gene (reference sequence). CDR3 length equals 13 residues. Trimming left V 3 bases short and J 5 bases short, with 11 bases between. The CDR3 protein is CATSRTRGDEQYF. The CDR3, as DNA: TGTGCCACCAGCAGGACAAGGGGGGACGAGCAGTACTTC.

V usage is TRBV7-2 and J usage is TRBJ2-1; D is undetermined. Germline-derived CDR1 and CDR2 are SGHTA and FQGNSA. The CDR3 is made up of 15 amino acids. The V gene lost 3 bases and the J gene lost 0 bases, with 9 bases spanning the gap. The CDR3 DNA reads TGTGCCAGCAGCTTCCAAACCAGCTCCTACAATGAGCAGTTCTTC. It is translated as CASSFQTSSYNEQFF.

This chain links TRBV6-6 with TRBJ1-6, with TRBD1 as a possible D gene (5 bases). With 2 bases removed from V and 6 bases from J, the gap between germline ends came to 8 bases. Germline assignment: CDR1 MNHNY and CDR2 SVGAGI (reference sequence). CDR3 size: 14 residues. CDR3 DNA sequence: TGTGCCAGCAGTTACGGGGGGACTAATTCACCCCTCCACTTT. It translates to CASSYGGTNSPLHF.

The chain is built from TRBV27 and TRBJ2-5; TRBD1 or TRBD2 may be the D gene (5 bases each). Germline CDR1 reads MNHEY; CDR2 reads SMNVEV (reference sequence). Deletions cut 6 bases from V and 5 bases from J, with 19 bases between. This CDR3 spans 15 amino acids. This CDR3 reads CASSRQNLWGETQYF. The CDR3 coding sequence is TGTGCCAGCAGCCGACAAAATTTATGGGGGGAGACCCAGTACTTC.

The chain carries TRBV9 and TRBJ2-2; no clear D gene. The ends were cut back, 5 bases at V and 3 bases at J, with 8 bases in the middle. The germline CDR1 and CDR2 sequences are SGDLS and YYNGEE. CDR3 length equals 13 residues. In nucleotides, the CDR3 is TGTGCCAGCAGTCTTAGGGACACCGGGGAGCTGTTTTTT. It encodes CASSLRDTGELFF.

V usage is TRBV13 and J usage is TRBJ2-1; D is ambiguous. CDR3 length: 11 residues. Germline CDR1 and CDR2: PRHDT and FYEKMQ (reference sequence). V was cut by 6 bases and J by 8 bases, with 8 bases left in between. The DNA of the CDR3 is TGTGCCAGCAGTCTAGAGGATGAGCAGTTCTTC. As protein: CASSLEDEQFF.

The gene calls are TRBV5-8 and TRBJ1-1; 8 bases align to TRBD1. The V gene's germline CDR1 is SGHTS and CDR2 YDEGEE. The V segment lost 5 bases and the J segment 6 bases; nucleotides outside the gene matches: 6. The CDR3 runs to 13 residues. The CDR3 here is CASRKTGVPEAFF. CDR3 sequence (DNA): TGTGCCAGCAGGAAGACAGGGGTTCCTGAAGCTTTCTTT.

V usage is TRBV19 and J usage is TRBJ2-2; D is perhaps TRBD1 (5 bases). CDR1 is LNHDA and CDR2 is SQIVND in the germline V gene (reference sequence). V gave up 3 bases and J gave up 2 bases, with 7 bases separating them. CDR3 length: 14 amino acids. This CDR3 reads CASSMQGNTGELFF. The DNA for the CDR3 is TGTGCCAGTAGTATGCAGGGTAACACCGGGGAGCTGTTTTTT. The full variable domain, in which reference TRBV19 and TRBJ2-2 provide the parts outside the CDR3, is DGGITQSPKYLFRKEGQNVTLSCEQNLNHDAMYWYRQDPGQGLRLIYYSQIVNDFQKGDIAEGYSVSREKKESFPLTVTSAQKNPTAFYLCASSMQGNTGELFFGEGSRLTVL.

The chain carries TRBV7-2 and TRBJ2-7; 7 nucleotides agree with TRBD1. J was trimmed by 3 bases and V by 1 base; bases with no gene match: 6. This CDR3 comprises 15 residues. From germline, CDR1 is SGHTA and CDR2 FQGNSA. The DNA of the CDR3 is TGTGCCAGCAGCTTAGGACCGGGACAGAGCTACGAGCAGTACTTC. Residues: CASSLGPGQSYEQYF.

The chain links TRBV7-9 to TRBJ1-6; D is uncertain. Trimming pared 5 bases from V and 8 bases from J, leaving 13 bases between. CDR1 is SEHNR and CDR2 is FQNEAQ in the germline V gene (reference sequence). CDR3 size: 14 residues. CDR3 region: CASSLRSQDSPLHF. Written as DNA, the CDR3 is TGTGCCAGCAGCCTGCGGAGCCAGGATTCACCCCTCCACTTT.

This chain joins TRBV11-2 and TRBJ2-2; D call uncertain. Trimming pared 1 base from V and 0 bases from J, leaving 3 bases between. Looked up from germline, CDR1 is SGHAT and CDR2 is FQNNGV. The CDR3 is 14 residues long. CDR3 protein: CASSLGANTGELFF. The CDR3 nucleotides read TGTGCCAGCAGCTTAGGGGCGAACACCGGGGAGCTGTTTTTT.

In its sample, this clone was seen a few times. The V gene is TRBV10-3, the J gene TRBJ2-4, with TRBD1 matching 9 bases. Germline V lookup: CDR1 ENHRY, CDR2 SYGVKD. The CDR3 contains 13 residues. The V segment lost 10 bases and the J segment 6 bases; nucleotides outside the gene matches: 7. CDR3 bases: TGTGCCACGCGGACAGGGGATTTAAACATTCAGTACTTC. It is translated as CATRTGDLNIQYF.

This clone was counted between two and nine times. The V and J genes are TRBV29-1 and TRBJ2-1; 8 nucleotides line up with TRBD2. The length of the CDR3 is 12 residues. Germline CDR1 and CDR2: SQVTM and ANQGSEA. After removal of 4 bases from V and 9 bases from J, the junction contained 5 bases not matched to a gene. The CDR3 DNA reads TGCAGCGTTGGCAGGACTAGCCTTGAGCAGTTCTTC. This sequence encodes CSVGRTSLEQFF.

This clone was detected only a few times. The rearrangement links TRBV30 to TRBJ1-4; 7 nucleotides align to TRBD1. The CDR3 sequence is 13 residues long. Germline trimming cut 1 base from V and 8 bases from J; bases unmatched to any gene: 4. Germline V gene lookup returns CDR1 GTSNPN and CDR2 SVGIG (reference sequence). As DNA, the CDR3 is TGTGCCTGGAGTGGACAGGGAGGCGAAAAACTGTTTTTT. Protein sequence: CAWSGQGGEKLFF.

The chain is built from TRBV27 and TRBJ2-2, with D unclear. Germline assignment: CDR1 MNHEY and CDR2 SMNVEV (reference sequence). Between the trimmed V and J ends, which lost 3 bases and 2 bases, there was a span of 7 bases. The CDR3 spans 14 residues. The CDR3 loop is CASSFEINTGELFF. CDR3 nucleotides: TGTGCCAGCAGTTTTGAAATAAACACCGGGGAGCTGTTTTTT.

This chain links TRBV25-1 with TRBJ2-1; D unresolved. The CDR3 covers 15 residues. Germline CDR1 reads MGHDK; CDR2 reads SYGVNS. Trimming took off 5 bases at V and 5 bases at J, with 16 bases between the two ends. The CDR3 loop reads CASSSSRSSNNEQFF. The DNA for the CDR3 is TGTGCCAGCAGTAGTTCTAGGAGCAGCAACAATGAGCAGTTCTTC.

The rearrangement links TRBV6-5 to TRBJ2-3; unclear D gene. Trimming removed 2 bases from V and 0 bases from J, with 12 bases in between. Germline lookup yields CDR1 MNHEY and CDR2 SVGAGI. CDR3 length: 16 amino acids. CDR3 bases: TGTGCCAGCAGTTACATAAGGCGTGCTAGCACAGATACGCAGTATTTT. Residues: CASSYIRRASTDTQYF.

The V and J genes are TRBV6-6 and TRBJ2-2, with D possibly matching TRBD1 (6 bases). This CDR3 is built from 13 residues. Between the trimmed V and J ends, which lost 4 bases and 6 bases, there was a span of 9 bases. The germline CDR1 and CDR2 sequences are MNHNY and SVGAGI (reference sequence). CDR3 loop: CASSFTGPGELFF. CDR3 bases: TGTGCCAGCAGTTTCACAGGGCCCGGGGAGCTGTTTTTT.

The rearrangement links TRBV10-3 to TRBJ1-2; D might be TRBD1 (5 bases). Germline V CDR1 and CDR2: ENHRY, SYGVKD. There are 14 residues in the CDR3. Trimming pared 6 bases from V and 2 bases from J, leaving 13 bases between. CDR3 in amino acids: CAIRKGLMNYGYTF. Here the CDR3 DNA reads TGTGCCATCAGGAAGGGGTTAATGAACTATGGCTACACCTTC.

The V and J genes are TRBV5-5 and TRBJ2-7; 7 bases are shared with TRBD1. The CDR3 is made up of 15 amino acids. Germline V gene lookup returns CDR1 SGHKS and CDR2 YYEKEE (reference sequence). J gave up 4 bases and V 7 bases, and 14 bases lay outside the gene matches. The CDR3, as DNA: TGTGCCAGCGGGCTTGAGGGACAGAGCCTATACGAGCAGTACGTC. This sequence encodes CASGLEGQSLYEQYV.

This clone was seen more than once but under ten times. This sequence joins TRBV5-1 and TRBJ1-2; D is perhaps TRBD1 (5 bases). The CDR3 has 14 amino acids. Per germline, CDR1 SGHRS and CDR2 YFSETQ. V was trimmed by 5 bases and J by 8 bases, leaving 19 bases between them. The CDR3 sequence: CASRQDAGSRGYTF. The CDR3 nucleotides read TGCGCCAGCAGACAGGACGCTGGGTCTAGGGGCTACACCTTC. The variable domain in full, with the rest retrieved from reference TRBV5-1 and TRBJ1-2, is KAGVTQTPRYLIKTRGQQVTLSCSPISGHRSVSWYQQTPGQGLQFLFEYFSETQRNKGNFPGRFSGRQFSNSRSEMNVSTLELGDSALYLCASRQDAGSRGYTFGSGTRLTVV.

This sequence joins TRBV6-1 and TRBJ2-2; tentatively, D is TRBD1 (6 bases). The CDR3 covers 15 residues. The germline gives CDR1 MNHNS, CDR2 SASEGT. With 6 bases removed from V and 1 base from J, the gap between germline ends came to 12 bases. CDR3 residues: CASSPRGRNTGELFF. CDR3 bases: TGTGCCAGCAGCCCCAGGGGCCGGAACACCGGGGAGCTGTTTTTT.